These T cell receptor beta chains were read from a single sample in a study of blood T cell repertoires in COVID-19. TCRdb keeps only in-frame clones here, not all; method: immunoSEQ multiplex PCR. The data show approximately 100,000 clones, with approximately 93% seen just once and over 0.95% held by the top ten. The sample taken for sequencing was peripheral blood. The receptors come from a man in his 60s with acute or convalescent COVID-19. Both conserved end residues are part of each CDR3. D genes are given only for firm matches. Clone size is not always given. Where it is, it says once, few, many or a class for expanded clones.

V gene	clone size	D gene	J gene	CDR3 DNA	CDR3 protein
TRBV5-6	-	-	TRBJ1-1	TGTGCCAGCAGCCGCGGGCGGGCGATTGGAGGCACTGAAGCTTTCTTT	CASSRGRAIGGTEAFF
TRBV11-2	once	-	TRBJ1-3	TGTGCCAGCAGCGGCAGGGGTTTCAGCTCTGGAAACACCATATATTTT	CASSGRGFSSGNTIYF
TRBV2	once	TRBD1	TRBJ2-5	TGTGCCAGCAGTTCAGGACAGGGGCCGGAGACCCAGTACTTC	CASSSGQGPETQYF
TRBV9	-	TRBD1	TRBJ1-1	TGTGCCAGCAGCGTAGGAGGCAGGGGGCTAGGGGAGACTGAAGCTTTCTTT	CASSVGGRGLGETEAFF
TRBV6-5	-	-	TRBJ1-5	TGTGCCAGCAGTTATGGGGGGGCCAACAATCAGCCCCAGCATTTT	CASSYGGANNQPQHF
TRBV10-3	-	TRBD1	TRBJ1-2	TGTGCCATCAGTGAGGGCAGGGGGTATGGCTACACCTTC	CAISEGRGYGYTF
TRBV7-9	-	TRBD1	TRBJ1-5	TGTGCCAGCAGCTTTCAACCAGGACAGGGATATAGCAATCAGCCCCAGCATTTT	CASSFQPGQGYSNQPQHF
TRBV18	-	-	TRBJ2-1	TGTGCCAGCTCAACCGGAGCTATGGGTGTCAATGAGCAGTTCTTC	CASSTGAMGVNEQFF
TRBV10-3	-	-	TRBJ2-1	TGTGCCATCTCTGTCGCGAGCTCCTACAATGAGCAGTTCTTC	CAISVASSYNEQFF
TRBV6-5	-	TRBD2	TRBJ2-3	TGTGCCAGTGGAGCGGGAGAATCGACAGATACGCAGTATTTT	CASGAGESTDTQYF
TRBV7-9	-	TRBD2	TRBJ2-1	TGTGCCAGCAGCTTAATAAGAGCGGGAGGGGGTTACCAGAGCAATGAGCAGTTCTTC	CASSLIRAGGGYQSNEQFF
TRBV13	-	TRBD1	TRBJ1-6	TGTGCCAGCAGCTCCTTAACCACAGGGGTTAATTCACCCCTCCACTTT	CASSSLTTGVNSPLHF
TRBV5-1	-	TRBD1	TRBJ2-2	TGCGCCAGCAGCGGGACAGGGGTTAGGACCGGGGAGCTGTTTTTT	CASSGTGVRTGELFF
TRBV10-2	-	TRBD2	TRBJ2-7	TGCGCCAGCAGTGTGGGGGGAGCGGGGGCCGAGCAGTACTTC	CASSVGGAGAEQYF
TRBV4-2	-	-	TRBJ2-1	TGTGCCAGCAGCCAAGAGAGGACAGACAATGAGCAGTTCTTC	CASSQERTDNEQFF
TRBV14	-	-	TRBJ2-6	TGTGCCAGCAGCCAAGATCGGTTTTCTGGGGCCAACGTCCTGACTTTC	CASSQDRFSGANVLTF
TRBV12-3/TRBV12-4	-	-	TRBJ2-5	TGTGCCAGCAGTTTCAACAGCCAAGAGACCCAGTACTTC	CASSFNSQETQYF
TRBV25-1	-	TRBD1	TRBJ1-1	TGTGCCAGCAGTGGTCCCCGGGACAGGGTAACTTTCTTT	CASSGPRDRVTFF
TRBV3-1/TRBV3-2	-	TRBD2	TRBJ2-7	TGTGCCAGCAGCCCAAGACTAGCGGGAGGGACCTACGAGCAGTACTTC	CASSPRLAGGTYEQYF
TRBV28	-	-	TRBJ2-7	TGTGCCAGCAACCAACCCAGAACAGGGTCCTACGAGCAGTACTTC	CASNQPRTGSYEQYF
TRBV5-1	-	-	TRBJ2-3	TGCGCCAGCAGCGACCCCCTGGGCGGCACAGATACGCAGTATTTT	CASSDPLGGTDTQYF
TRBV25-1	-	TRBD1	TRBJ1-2	TGTGCCAGCAATCCAACAGGGGACTATGGCTACACCTTC	CASNPTGDYGYTF
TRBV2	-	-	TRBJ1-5	TGTGCCAGCAGACAGGGCCACAATCAGCCCCAGCATTTT	CASRQGHNQPQHF
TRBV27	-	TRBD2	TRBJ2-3	TGTGCCAGCAGTTCCCGGACTAGCGGGAGTTTAGATACGCAGTATTTT	CASSSRTSGSLDTQYF
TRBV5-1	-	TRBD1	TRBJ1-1	TGCGCCAGCAGCTTCCTAACAGGGGCAGACACTGAAGCTTTCTTT	CASSFLTGADTEAFF
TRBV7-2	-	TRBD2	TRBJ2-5	TGTGCCAGCAACACGGGGGGGGCAAAAGAGACCCAGTACTTC	CASNTGGAKETQYF
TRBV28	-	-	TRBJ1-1	TGTGCCAGCAAACCCCACAGGGTCGCTGAAGCTTTCTTT	CASKPHRVAEAFF
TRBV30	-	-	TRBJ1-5	TGTGCCTGGAGTGAGGGTCCCGTTACAGGGCGGGATCAGCCCCAGCATTTT	CAWSEGPVTGRDQPQHF
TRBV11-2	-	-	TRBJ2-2	TGTGCCAGCAGCCAGAGGTCGCAAGGGGAGCTGTTTTTT	CASSQRSQGELFF
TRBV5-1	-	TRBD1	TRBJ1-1	TGCGCCAGCAGCTTGAGGACAGGGGCATCCACTGAAGCTTTCTTT	CASSLRTGASTEAFF
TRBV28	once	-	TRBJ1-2	TGTGCCAGCAGTTTAAACAGGAACTATGGCTACACCTTC	CASSLNRNYGYTF
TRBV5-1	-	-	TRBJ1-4	TGCGCCAGCAGCTCGGACAGTCCTAATGAAAAACTGTTTTTT	CASSSDSPNEKLFF
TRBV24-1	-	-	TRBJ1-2	TGTGCCACCAGTGATTTCCAGGGTAGGGGCTACACCTTC	CATSDFQGRGYTF
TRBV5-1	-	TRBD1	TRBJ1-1	TGCGCCAGCAGCTCAGGACAGGGGGCTAGGGAAACTGAAGCTTTCTTT	CASSSGQGARETEAFF
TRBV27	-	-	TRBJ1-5	TGTGCCAGCAGCTCCTGGAAAGACACAGGGAGCAATCAGCCCCAGCATTTT	CASSSWKDTGSNQPQHF
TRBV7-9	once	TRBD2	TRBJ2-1	TGTGCCAGCAGCCCCGCGGGGGTTGAGCAGTTCTTC	CASSPAGVEQFF
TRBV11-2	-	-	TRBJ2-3	TGTGCCAGCAGCTTAGGGAGGGTCGCGAGTGTGGATACGCAGTATTTT	CASSLGRVASVDTQYF
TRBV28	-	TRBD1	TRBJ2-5	TGTGCCAGCAGTTCGGGCAGGGGGCTTATAGAGACCCAGTACTTC	CASSSGRGLIETQYF
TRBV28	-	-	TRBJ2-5	TGTGCCAGCAGTGTCCGCGGGGCGCCTCAAGAGACCCAGTACTTC	CASSVRGAPQETQYF
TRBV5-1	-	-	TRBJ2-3	TGCGCCAGCAGCTTGGCCTTGGCGGGAGATACGCAGTATTTT	CASSLALAGDTQYF
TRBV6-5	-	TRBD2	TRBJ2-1	TGTGCCAGCGGCCTTGAGCGGGGCTCCTACAATGAGCAGTTCTTC	CASGLERGSYNEQFF
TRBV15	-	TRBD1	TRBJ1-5	TGTGCCACCAGCAGAGGACAGGGGGGCAATCAGCCCCAGCATTTT	CATSRGQGGNQPQHF
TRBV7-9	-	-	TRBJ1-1	TGTGCCAGCAGCCTATTAGGAGGGGACACTGAAGCTTTCTTT	CASSLLGGDTEAFF
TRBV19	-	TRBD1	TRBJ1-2	TGTGCCAGTAGTCCCAAGGGACAGGGGGCGAGTCGGTGCACCTTC	CASSPKGQGASRCTF
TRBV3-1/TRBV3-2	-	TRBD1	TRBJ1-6	TGTGCCAGCAGCCAACTCCAGGGGGAATCACCCCTCCACTTT	CASSQLQGESPLHF
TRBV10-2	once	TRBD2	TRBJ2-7	TGCGCCAGCAGTGAGACCTGGACTAGCGGGAGGTTGGACGAGCAGTACTTC	CASSETWTSGRLDEQYF
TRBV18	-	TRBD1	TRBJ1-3	TGTGCCAGCTCACGCGGACAGGGGAACTCTGGAAACACCATATATTTT	CASSRGQGNSGNTIYF
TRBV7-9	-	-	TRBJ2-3	TGTGCCAGCAGCCGCTTCGGGGGTCATATGGCCGGAGATACGCAGTATTTT	CASSRFGGHMAGDTQYF
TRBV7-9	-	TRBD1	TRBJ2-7	TGTGCCAGCAGCTCATACGGGACAGCCTCCTACGAGCAGTACTTC	CASSSYGTASYEQYF
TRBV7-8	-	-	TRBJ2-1	TGTGCCAGCAGCTTATCAACAGGCCGAGCTAATGAGCAGTTCTTC	CASSLSTGRANEQFF
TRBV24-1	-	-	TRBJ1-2	TGTGCCACCAGTGACAACAGGGAGCGGGGCTACACCTTC	CATSDNRERGYTF
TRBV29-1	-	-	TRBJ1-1	TGCAGCGTTGAAGGGGGCGAGGCTGAAGCTTTCTTT	CSVEGGEAEAFF
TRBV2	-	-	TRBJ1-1	TGTGCCAGCAGTGAATTGAAAGGCATCACGGGGGCTTTCTTT	CASSELKGITGAFF